These 28 T cell receptor beta chains share one sample of origin, sequenced in a study of shared clonotypes between healthy human individuals. Some clones are missing from TCRdb's copy, which holds only in-frame ones; the method was immunoSEQ multiplex PCR. The sample lists over 95,000 clones, about 63% occurring once. Sequenced material: memory CD8+ T cells sorted from blood. Regarding subset: CD45RO+ cells pooled with CCR7-negative TemRA cells. The source is a woman aged 30 to 39 in good health.

V and J are TRBV5-4 and TRBJ2-7, with D tentatively TRBD1 (5 bases). CDR1 and CDR2 from the germline V gene are SGHNT and YYREEE (reference sequence). With 1 base removed from V and 12 bases from J, the gap between germline ends came to 11 bases. The CDR3 is made up of 11 amino acids. CDR3 bases: TGTGCCAGCAGCTTGATGGACACCACGTACTTC. Its translation is CASSLMDTTYF. The complete variable domain, with remaining parts taken from reference TRBV5-4 and TRBJ2-7, reads ETGVTQSPTHLIKTRGQQVTLRCSSQSGHNTVSWYQQALGQGPQFIFQYYREEENGRGNFPPRFSGLQFPNYSSELNVNALELDDSALYLCASSLMDTTYFGPGTRLTVT.

The chain links TRBV9 to TRBJ2-1; no firm D call. The CDR3 runs 15 residues. The ends were cut back, 0 bases at V and 6 bases at J, with 13 bases in the middle. CDR1 is SGDLS, CDR2 YYNGEE, per germline. The CDR3 region is CASSVDYGPINEQFF. As DNA, the CDR3 is TGTGCCAGCAGCGTAGATTACGGGCCCATCAATGAGCAGTTCTTC.

This chain uses TRBV6-6 with TRBJ2-7, with D maybe TRBD2 (5 bases). Germline V gene sequence: CDR1 MNHNY, CDR2 SVGAGI (reference sequence). With 6 bases removed from V and 5 bases from J, the gap between germline ends came to 11 bases. The CDR3 consists of 12 residues. In DNA form, the CDR3 reads TGTGCCAGCAGCTATAGCGCCCACGAGCAGTACTTC. This encodes CASSYSAHEQYF.

The V call is TRBV28, the J call TRBJ2-2; 8 bases agree with TRBD2. The length of the CDR3 is 16 residues. Trimming removed 10 bases from V and 6 bases from J; junction bases left unmatched: 16. Germline V gene sequence: CDR1 MDHEN, CDR2 SYDVKM. CDR3 amino acids: CATTGLEVHFAGELFF. In DNA form, the CDR3 reads TGTGCCACCACGGGACTAGAAGTTCATTTCGCCGGGGAGCTGTTTTTT. The full variable domain, completed using reference TRBV28 and TRBJ2-2, is DVKVTQSSRYLVKRTGEKVFLECVQDMDHENMFWYRQDPGLGLRLIYFSYDVKMKEKGDIPEGYSVSREKKERFSLILESASTNQTSMYLCATTGLEVHFAGELFFGEGSRLTVL.

This rearrangement joins TRBV21-1 to TRBJ1-3; whether TRBD1, the table's D call, matches the DNA was not checked. TRBV21-1 has pseudogene status. This CDR3 spans 21 amino acids. The CDR3 is CASSNQQGPCVRISSGNTIYF. CDR3 nucleotide sequence: TGTGCCAGCAGCAATCAACAGGGACCTTGTGTAAGAATTTCCTCTGGAAACACCATATATTTT.

This clone showed up just a few times. J is TRBJ1-2 and V is TRBV28; D unresolved. In germline, CDR1 is MDHEN, CDR2 SYDVKM. The CDR3 length is 12 residues. The V gene lost 7 bases and the J gene lost 7 bases, with 13 bases spanning the gap. CDR3 protein: CASTGRQPGYTF. The CDR3 coding sequence is TGTGCCAGCACCGGACGGCAACCTGGCTACACCTTC.

This clone has a handful of counts. The DNA is omitted, as the CDR3 cannot be located on it reliably, and the CDR3 follows TCRdb's listing. The chain recombines TRBV19 with TRBJ1-5; the table's TRBD1 call for D was not verified on the DNA. The CDR3 has 15 residues if both end residues are counted. Germline V lookup: CDR1 LNHDA, CDR2 SQIVND (reference sequence). The CDR3 sequence is CASSILANSNQPQHF.

The rearrangement uses TRBV28 and TRBJ1-2; perhaps TRBD1 as D (6 bases). The CDR3 sequence is 14 residues long. From germline, CDR1 is MDHEN and CDR2 SYDVKM. V shed 2 bases and J shed 0 bases, with 7 bases lying between them. The CDR3 loop reads CASSLRQANYGYTF. The DNA of the CDR3 is TGTGCCAGCAGTTTAAGACAGGCTAACTATGGCTACACCTTC.

This clone has a single count. This chain links TRBV25-1 with TRBJ2-7; D unresolved. Germline assignment: CDR1 MGHDK and CDR2 SYGVNS. The V and J ends lost 4 bases and 3 bases respectively, with 13 bases between them. CDR3 length equals 14 residues. CDR3 amino acids: CASSAKAGDYEQYF. In DNA, the CDR3 is TGTGCCAGCAGTGCAAAGGCTGGGGACTACGAGCAGTACTTC.

The genes are TRBV4-2 and TRBJ2-7; 7 positions match TRBD1. V lost 6 bases and J lost 0; bases outside the gene matches: 11. CDR1 is LGHNA and CDR2 is YNFKEQ in the germline V gene. The CDR3 has 16 amino acids. This CDR3 is CASSLSWDSVSYEQYF. The CDR3 coding sequence is TGTGCCAGCAGTTTATCTTGGGACAGCGTCTCCTACGAGCAGTACTTC.

V gene TRBV7-9 combines with J gene TRBJ2-2; D call uncertain. The length of the CDR3 is 11 residues. CDR1 is SEHNR, CDR2 FQNEAQ, per germline (reference sequence). The CDR3, as DNA: TGTTCCCTGTGGGACACCGGGGAGCTGTTTTTT. It yields the protein CSLWDTGELFF.

The count of this clone is one. The chain carries TRBV6-1 and TRBJ1-2; no firm D call. This CDR3 region has 13 residues. Between the trimmed V and J ends, which lost 2 bases and 1 base, there was a span of 5 bases. Germline V gene data show CDR1 as MNHNS and CDR2 as SASEGT. The CDR3 nucleotides read TGTGCCAGCAGTGAAAGAGATAACTATGGCTACACCTTC. Protein product: CASSERDNYGYTF.

The chain is built from TRBV5-6 and TRBJ1-2; D not certain. Germline CDR1 and CDR2: SGHDT and YYEEEE. The ends were cut back, 3 bases at V and 0 bases at J, with 15 bases in the middle. The CDR3 has 16 residues. CDR3 sequence (DNA): TGTGCCAGCAGCTCGCCTGGACGGGCAGCTAACTATGGCTACACCTTC. Its translation is CASSSPGRAANYGYTF.

This chain uses TRBV19 with TRBJ2-1, with 8 bases aligning to TRBD1. V shed 5 bases, J shed 5 bases, and the junction held 8 bases outside the gene matches. CDR3 size: 15 residues. Germline lookup yields CDR1 LNHDA and CDR2 SQIVND (reference sequence). The CDR3 nucleotides read TGTGCCAGTAGTTTTGGACAGGGTCACCACAATGAGCAGTTCTTC. It translates to CASSFGQGHHNEQFF.

The gene calls are TRBV7-6 and TRBJ2-3; D remains ambiguous. V dropped 3 bases and J dropped 2 bases, with 9 bases sitting between them. This CDR3 has 14 amino acids. Germline V CDR1 and CDR2: SGHVS, FNYEAQ. Here the CDR3 DNA reads TGTGCCAGCAGCTTCGAGGAATACACAGATACGCAGTATTTT. Its translation is CASSFEEYTDTQYF.

This clone was picked up a small number of times. The chain combines TRBV6-1 with TRBJ2-3; 10 bases align to TRBD1. This CDR3 is 17 amino acids long. V lost 2 bases, J lost 4 bases, and 9 bases stayed unmatched. CDR1 and CDR2 (germline): MNHNS, SASEGT. CDR3 sequence reads: CASSERTGQGFSDTQYF. DNA for the CDR3: TGTGCCAGCAGTGAAAGGACGGGACAGGGGTTTTCAGATACGCAGTATTTT.

Worth noting for this clone: At one end the junction does not follow the germline gene, possibly because of a read error. This chain's CDR3 is CASSYSMGENTGELFF. In nucleotides, the CDR3 is TGTGCCAGCAGTTACTCTATGGGGGAGAACACCGGGGAGCTGTTTTTT. The chain joins TRBV6-4 to TRBJ2-2; D may be TRBD1 or TRBD2 (5 bases each). Germline CDR1 is MRHNA and CDR2 is SNTAGT. CDR3 size: 16 residues.

This clone was recorded a few times. This chain connects TRBV4-1 to TRBJ1-1, with no clear D. Trimming removed 2 bases from V and 2 bases from J, with 12 bases in between. The CDR3 loop spans 15 amino acids. Germline V gene data show CDR1 as MGHRA and CDR2 as YSYEKL. The CDR3 is CASSQTRAGNTEAFF. CDR3 sequence (DNA): TGCGCCAGCAGCCAAACCCGGGCGGGAAACACTGAAGCTTTCTTT.

The chain uses TRBV29-1 and TRBJ2-7, with 10 bases that match TRBD1. With 8 bases clipped from V and 5 bases from J, the junction kept 9 bases outside the gene matches. The CDR3 is 13 amino acids. Germline V gene sequence: CDR1 SQVTM, CDR2 ANQGSEA. This chain's CDR3 is CSMWTGGRDEQYF. For the CDR3, the DNA is TGCAGCATGTGGACAGGGGGAAGGGACGAGCAGTACTTC.

About this clone itself: Other nucleotide sequences in the sample specify the same CDR3. The chain has TRBV5-1 and TRBJ2-1, with 7 bases matching TRBD2. With V trimmed by 0 bases and J by 1 base, 7 bases remained unmatched. Germline V gene sequence: CDR1 SGHRS, CDR2 YFSETQ. The CDR3 is 17 amino acids. The CDR3 DNA sequence: TGCGCCAGCAGCTTGGAGGCTAGCGGTTCTTCCTACAATGAGCAGTTCTTC. This codes for CASSLEASGSSYNEQFF.

The chain recombines TRBV10-3 with TRBJ2-1, with 11 nucleotides matching TRBD2. V was pared by 10 bases and J by 4 bases, with 21 bases of the junction left unmatched. The CDR3 sequence is 19 residues long. Germline CDR1 reads ENHRY; CDR2 reads SYGVKD. The CDR3 loop reads CATTGGIKTSGDFYNEQFF. The CDR3, as DNA: TGTGCCACCACGGGGGGGATTAAGACTAGCGGGGATTTTTACAATGAGCAGTTCTTC.

This chain connects TRBV5-1 to TRBJ2-7; 14 bases agree with TRBD2. V lost 5 bases, J lost 11 bases, and 9 bases stayed unmatched. CDR1 and CDR2 from the germline V gene are SGHRS and YFSETQ. This CDR3 is built from 14 residues. The CDR3 bases are TGCGCCAGCAGGGGGACTAGCGGGAGTCGGCCGGAGTACTTC. Translated, it gives CASRGTSGSRPEYF.

Comment on this clone: Other DNA sequences from this sample encode an identical CDR3 as well. The chain links TRBV6-4 to TRBJ1-5; no clear D. The CDR3 runs 13 residues. V was pared by 3 bases and J by 0 bases, with 3 bases between. CDR1 is MRHNA and CDR2 is SNTAGT in the germline V gene. CDR3 in amino acids: CASSEGSNQPQHF. The CDR3 region has the DNA TGTGCCAGCAGTGAGGGTAGCAATCAGCCCCAGCATTTT.

The chain is built from TRBV7-9 and TRBJ1-1; tentative D call: TRBD1 (5 bases). CDR3 length: 16 residues. Trimming cost V 4 bases and J 2 bases, with 17 bases left between them. The germline gives CDR1 SEHNR, CDR2 FQNEAQ (reference sequence). The CDR3 here is CASSSRGSRRNTEAFF. CDR3 nucleotide sequence: TGTGCCAGCAGCTCTAGGGGCTCCCGGCGAAACACTGAAGCTTTCTTT.

The CDR3: CAISEGVEGQPQHF. CDR3 DNA sequence: TGTGCCATCAGTGAGGGGGTAGAGGGCCAGCCCCAGCATTTT. This chain joins TRBV10-3 and TRBJ1-5; D gene uncertain. Germline CDR1 reads ENHRY; CDR2 reads SYGVKD. V was trimmed by 2 bases and J by 7 bases, leaving 12 bases between them. The CDR3 extends over 14 amino acids.

The chain is built from TRBV6-4 and TRBJ2-7; D is perhaps TRBD2 (5 bases). V lost 6 bases, J lost 0 bases, and 15 bases lay in between. Germline CDR1 is MRHNA and CDR2 is SNTAGT. The CDR3 contains 15 residues. CDR3: CASSQEGASSYEQYF. CDR3 nucleotides: TGTGCCAGCAGCCAAGAGGGCGCTAGCTCCTACGAGCAGTACTTC.

This clone was detected ten times or more. The V call is TRBV28, the J call TRBJ2-1; D ambiguous. Germline V lookup: CDR1 MDHEN, CDR2 SYDVKM. Trimming cost V 7 bases and J 0 bases, with 16 bases left between them. CDR3 size: 16 residues. CDR3 amino acids: CASMSPGRSSYNEQFF. CDR3 coding DNA: TGTGCCAGCATGTCCCCCGGACGGAGCTCCTACAATGAGCAGTTCTTC.

The V call is TRBV15, the J call TRBJ1-2; 8 positions match TRBD1. The CDR3 sequence is 15 residues long. Germline loops: CDR1 LNHNV, CDR2 YYDKDF (reference sequence). V shed 5 bases, J shed 5 bases, and the junction held 10 bases outside the gene matches. Here the CDR3 DNA reads TGTGCCACCAGCGAGGGACAGGAGCCCTTTTATGGCTACACCTTC. Its protein product is CATSEGQEPFYGYTF.